The clone carrying this T cell receptor beta chain has a count of ten or more. The V end was cut by 1 base, the J end by 2 bases, with 8 bases between. Germline values: CDR1 MNHEY, CDR2 SVGAGI. This CDR3 has 15 amino acids. This sample was included in a study of neurological immune-mediated disorders. MiXCR was run by TCRdb on the 5' RACE reads, yielding one entry per CDR3 protein. This table holds some 83,000 distinct CDR3 sequences, 2.5% to 3% found once. Sequenced material: PBMCs. This sequence joins TRBV6-5 and TRBJ2-2, with D unclear. The source is a woman in her thirties with multiple sclerosis. The DNA for the CDR3 is TGTGCCAGCAGTTACTGGCCGATTAACACCGGGGAGCTGTTTTTT. This codes for CASSYWPINTGELFF.